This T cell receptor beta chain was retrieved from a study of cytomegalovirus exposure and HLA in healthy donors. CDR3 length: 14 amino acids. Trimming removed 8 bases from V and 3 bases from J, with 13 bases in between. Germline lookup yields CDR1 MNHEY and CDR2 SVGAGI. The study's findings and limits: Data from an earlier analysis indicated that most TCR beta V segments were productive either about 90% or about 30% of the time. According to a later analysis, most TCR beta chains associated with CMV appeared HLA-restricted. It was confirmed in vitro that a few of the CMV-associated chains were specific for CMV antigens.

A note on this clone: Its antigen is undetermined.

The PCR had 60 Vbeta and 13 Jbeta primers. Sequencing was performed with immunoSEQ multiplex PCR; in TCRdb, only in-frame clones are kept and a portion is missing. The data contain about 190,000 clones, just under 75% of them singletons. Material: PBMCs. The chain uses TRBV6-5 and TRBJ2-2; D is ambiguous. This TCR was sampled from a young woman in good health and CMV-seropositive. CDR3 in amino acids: CASGRLVDTGELFF. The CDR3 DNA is TGTGCCAGCGGCCGTCTTGTCGACACCGGGGAGCTGTTTTTT.